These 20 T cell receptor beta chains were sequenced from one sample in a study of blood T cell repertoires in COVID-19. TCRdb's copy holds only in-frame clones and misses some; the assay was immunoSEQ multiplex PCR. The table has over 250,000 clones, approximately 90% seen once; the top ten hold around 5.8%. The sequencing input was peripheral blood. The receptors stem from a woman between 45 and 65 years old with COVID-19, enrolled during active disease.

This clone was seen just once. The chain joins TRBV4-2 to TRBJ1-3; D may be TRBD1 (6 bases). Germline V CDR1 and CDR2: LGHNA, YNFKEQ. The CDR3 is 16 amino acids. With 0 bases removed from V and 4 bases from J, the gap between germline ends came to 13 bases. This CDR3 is CASSQDRGTGGNTIYF. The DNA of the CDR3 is TGTGCCAGCAGCCAAGATAGGGGGACGGGAGGAAACACCATATATTTT.

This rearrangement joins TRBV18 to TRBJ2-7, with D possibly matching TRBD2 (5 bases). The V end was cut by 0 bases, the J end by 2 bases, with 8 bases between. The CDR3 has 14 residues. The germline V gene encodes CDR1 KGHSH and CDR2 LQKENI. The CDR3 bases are TGTGCCAGCTCACCACCGGGGAGAACCTACGAGCAGTACTTC. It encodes CASSPPGRTYEQYF.

This CDR3 reads CASSLGAGRNYGYTF. The CDR3 DNA reads TGCGCCAGCAGCTTGGGGGCAGGCAGGAACTATGGCTACACCTTC. V is TRBV5-1 and J is TRBJ1-2; no clear D. The ends were cut back, 0 bases at V and 2 bases at J, with 11 bases in the middle. Looked up from germline, CDR1 is SGHRS and CDR2 is YFSETQ. This CDR3 is 15 amino acids long.

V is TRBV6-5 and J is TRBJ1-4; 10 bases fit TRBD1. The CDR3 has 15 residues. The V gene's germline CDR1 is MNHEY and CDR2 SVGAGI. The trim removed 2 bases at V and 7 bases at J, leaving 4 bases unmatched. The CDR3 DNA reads TGTGCCAGCAGTTACCGGGGACAGGGGAGTGAAAAACTGTTTTTT. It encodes CASSYRGQGSEKLFF.

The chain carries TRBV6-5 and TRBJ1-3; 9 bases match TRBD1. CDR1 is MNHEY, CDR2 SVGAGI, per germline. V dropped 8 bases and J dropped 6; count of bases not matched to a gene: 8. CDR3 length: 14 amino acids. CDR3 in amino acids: CASGDRAMVNTIYF. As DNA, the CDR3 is TGTGCCAGCGGGGACAGGGCTATGGTAAACACCATATATTTT.

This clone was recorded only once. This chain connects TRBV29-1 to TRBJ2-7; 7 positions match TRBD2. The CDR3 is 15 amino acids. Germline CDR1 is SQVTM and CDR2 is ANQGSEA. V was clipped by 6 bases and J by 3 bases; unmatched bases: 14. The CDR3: CSVLILAVPHYEQYF. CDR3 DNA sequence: TGCAGCGTCCTGATTCTAGCGGTACCTCACTACGAGCAGTACTTC.

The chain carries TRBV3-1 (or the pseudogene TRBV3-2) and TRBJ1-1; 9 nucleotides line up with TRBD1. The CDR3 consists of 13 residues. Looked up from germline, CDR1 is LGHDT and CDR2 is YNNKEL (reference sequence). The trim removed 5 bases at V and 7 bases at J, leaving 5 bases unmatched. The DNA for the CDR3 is TGTGCCAGCAGCTTACAGGGGGCAAATGAAGCTTTCTTT. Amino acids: CASSLQGANEAFF.

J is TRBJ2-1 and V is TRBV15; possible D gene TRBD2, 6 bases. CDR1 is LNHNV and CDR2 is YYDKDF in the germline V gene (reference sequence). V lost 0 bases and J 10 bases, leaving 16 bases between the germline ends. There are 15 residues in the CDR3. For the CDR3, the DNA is TGTGCCACCAGCAGAGAGCAACTAGCCCTCGGCGAGCAGTTCTTC. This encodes CATSREQLALGEQFF.

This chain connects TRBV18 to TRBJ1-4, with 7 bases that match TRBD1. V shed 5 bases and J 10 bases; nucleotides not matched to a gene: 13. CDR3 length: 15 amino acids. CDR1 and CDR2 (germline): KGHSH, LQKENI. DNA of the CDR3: TGTGCCAGCTCATACAGGGGAAGCGCTGATGCAAAACTGTTTTTT. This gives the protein CASSYRGSADAKLFF.

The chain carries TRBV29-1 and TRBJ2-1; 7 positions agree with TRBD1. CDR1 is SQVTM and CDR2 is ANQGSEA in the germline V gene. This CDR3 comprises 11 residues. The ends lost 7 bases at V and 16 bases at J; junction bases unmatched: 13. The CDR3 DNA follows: TGCAGCGCTCTGAACAGGGGATCGCATTTCTTC. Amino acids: CSALNRGSHFF.

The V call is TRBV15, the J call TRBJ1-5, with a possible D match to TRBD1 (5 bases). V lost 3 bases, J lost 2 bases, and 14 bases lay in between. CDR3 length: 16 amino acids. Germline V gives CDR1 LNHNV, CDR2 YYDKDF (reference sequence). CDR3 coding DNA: TGTGCCACCAGCAGGTCCAGGGAGGGCGGCAATCAGCCCCAGCATTTT. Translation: CATSRSREGGNQPQHF.

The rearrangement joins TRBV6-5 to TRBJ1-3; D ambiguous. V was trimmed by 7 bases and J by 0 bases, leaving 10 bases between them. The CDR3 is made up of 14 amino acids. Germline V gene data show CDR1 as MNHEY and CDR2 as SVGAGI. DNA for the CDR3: TGTGCCAGCAAAACACCAAGCTCTGGAAACACCATATATTTT. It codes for CASKTPSSGNTIYF.

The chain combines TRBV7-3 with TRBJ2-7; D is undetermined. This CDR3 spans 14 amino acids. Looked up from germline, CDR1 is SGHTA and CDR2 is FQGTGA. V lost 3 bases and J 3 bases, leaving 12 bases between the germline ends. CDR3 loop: CASSFTLSSYEQYF. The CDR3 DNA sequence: TGTGCCAGCAGCTTTACACTATCCAGCTACGAGCAGTACTTC.

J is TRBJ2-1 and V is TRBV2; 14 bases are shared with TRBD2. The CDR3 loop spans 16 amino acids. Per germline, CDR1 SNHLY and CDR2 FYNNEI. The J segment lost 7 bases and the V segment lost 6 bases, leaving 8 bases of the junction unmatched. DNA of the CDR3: TGTGCCAGCAGGGCCGGGACTAGCGGGAGATCGAATGAGCAGTTCTTC. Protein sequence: CASRAGTSGRSNEQFF.

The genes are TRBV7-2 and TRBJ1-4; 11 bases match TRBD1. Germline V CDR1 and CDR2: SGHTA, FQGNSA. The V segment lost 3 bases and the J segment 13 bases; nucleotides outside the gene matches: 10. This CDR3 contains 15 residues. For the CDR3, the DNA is TGTGCCAGCAGCTTGTTAGGACAGGGGGCTCGGAGACTGTTTTTT. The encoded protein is CASSLLGQGARRLFF.

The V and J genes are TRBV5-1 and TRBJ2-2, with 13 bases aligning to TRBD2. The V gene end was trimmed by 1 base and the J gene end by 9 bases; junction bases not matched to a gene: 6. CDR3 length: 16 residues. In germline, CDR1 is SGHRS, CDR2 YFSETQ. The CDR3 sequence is CASSLWTSGRLRELFF. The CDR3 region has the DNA TGCGCCAGCAGCTTGTGGACTAGCGGGAGACTCCGGGAGCTGTTTTTT.

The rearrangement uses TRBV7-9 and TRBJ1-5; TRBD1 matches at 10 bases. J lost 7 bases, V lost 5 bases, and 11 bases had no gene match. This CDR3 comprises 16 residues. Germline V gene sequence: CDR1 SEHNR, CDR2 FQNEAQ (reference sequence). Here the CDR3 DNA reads TGTGCCAGCAGCCGGTCCCGGGACAGGGGAGGGCAGCCCCAGCATTTT. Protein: CASSRSRDRGGQPQHF.

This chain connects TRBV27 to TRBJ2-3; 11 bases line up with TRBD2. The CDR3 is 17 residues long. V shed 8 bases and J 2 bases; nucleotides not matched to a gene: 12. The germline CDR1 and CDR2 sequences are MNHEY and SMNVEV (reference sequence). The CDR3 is CASWRGASGGITDTQYF. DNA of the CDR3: TGTGCCAGCTGGCGAGGTGCTAGCGGGGGGATCACAGATACGCAGTATTTT.

CDR3 DNA: TGCGCCAGCAAAGAGACTAGCGGGAGGGCCCGTAATGAGCAGTTCTTC. It translates to CASKETSGRARNEQFF. The rearrangement joins TRBV10-2 to TRBJ2-1; TRBD2 agrees at 14 bases. The CDR3 sequence is 16 residues long. Germline CDR1 reads WSHSY; CDR2 reads SAAADI. V was clipped by 7 bases and J by 7 bases; unmatched bases: 9.

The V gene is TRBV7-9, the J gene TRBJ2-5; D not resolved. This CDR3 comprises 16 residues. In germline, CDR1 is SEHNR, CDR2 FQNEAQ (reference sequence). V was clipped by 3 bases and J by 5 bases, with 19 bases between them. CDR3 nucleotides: TGTGCCAGCAGCTTTTCTACGACGGAGCTGTGGGAGACCCAGTACTTC. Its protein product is CASSFSTTELWETQYF.